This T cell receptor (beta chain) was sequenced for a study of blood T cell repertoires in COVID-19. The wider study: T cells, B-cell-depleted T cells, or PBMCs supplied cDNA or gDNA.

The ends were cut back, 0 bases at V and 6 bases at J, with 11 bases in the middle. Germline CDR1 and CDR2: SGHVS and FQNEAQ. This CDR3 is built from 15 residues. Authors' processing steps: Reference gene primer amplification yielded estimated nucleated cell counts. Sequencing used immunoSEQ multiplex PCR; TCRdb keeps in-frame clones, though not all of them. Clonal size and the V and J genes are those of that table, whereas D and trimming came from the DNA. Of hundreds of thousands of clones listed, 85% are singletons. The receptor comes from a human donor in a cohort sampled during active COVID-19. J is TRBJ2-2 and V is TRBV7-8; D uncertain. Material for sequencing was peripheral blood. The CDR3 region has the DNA TGTGCCAGCAGCTTAGCGCCCCGAAGCCCCGGGGAGCTGTTTTTT. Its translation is CASSLAPRSPGELFF.